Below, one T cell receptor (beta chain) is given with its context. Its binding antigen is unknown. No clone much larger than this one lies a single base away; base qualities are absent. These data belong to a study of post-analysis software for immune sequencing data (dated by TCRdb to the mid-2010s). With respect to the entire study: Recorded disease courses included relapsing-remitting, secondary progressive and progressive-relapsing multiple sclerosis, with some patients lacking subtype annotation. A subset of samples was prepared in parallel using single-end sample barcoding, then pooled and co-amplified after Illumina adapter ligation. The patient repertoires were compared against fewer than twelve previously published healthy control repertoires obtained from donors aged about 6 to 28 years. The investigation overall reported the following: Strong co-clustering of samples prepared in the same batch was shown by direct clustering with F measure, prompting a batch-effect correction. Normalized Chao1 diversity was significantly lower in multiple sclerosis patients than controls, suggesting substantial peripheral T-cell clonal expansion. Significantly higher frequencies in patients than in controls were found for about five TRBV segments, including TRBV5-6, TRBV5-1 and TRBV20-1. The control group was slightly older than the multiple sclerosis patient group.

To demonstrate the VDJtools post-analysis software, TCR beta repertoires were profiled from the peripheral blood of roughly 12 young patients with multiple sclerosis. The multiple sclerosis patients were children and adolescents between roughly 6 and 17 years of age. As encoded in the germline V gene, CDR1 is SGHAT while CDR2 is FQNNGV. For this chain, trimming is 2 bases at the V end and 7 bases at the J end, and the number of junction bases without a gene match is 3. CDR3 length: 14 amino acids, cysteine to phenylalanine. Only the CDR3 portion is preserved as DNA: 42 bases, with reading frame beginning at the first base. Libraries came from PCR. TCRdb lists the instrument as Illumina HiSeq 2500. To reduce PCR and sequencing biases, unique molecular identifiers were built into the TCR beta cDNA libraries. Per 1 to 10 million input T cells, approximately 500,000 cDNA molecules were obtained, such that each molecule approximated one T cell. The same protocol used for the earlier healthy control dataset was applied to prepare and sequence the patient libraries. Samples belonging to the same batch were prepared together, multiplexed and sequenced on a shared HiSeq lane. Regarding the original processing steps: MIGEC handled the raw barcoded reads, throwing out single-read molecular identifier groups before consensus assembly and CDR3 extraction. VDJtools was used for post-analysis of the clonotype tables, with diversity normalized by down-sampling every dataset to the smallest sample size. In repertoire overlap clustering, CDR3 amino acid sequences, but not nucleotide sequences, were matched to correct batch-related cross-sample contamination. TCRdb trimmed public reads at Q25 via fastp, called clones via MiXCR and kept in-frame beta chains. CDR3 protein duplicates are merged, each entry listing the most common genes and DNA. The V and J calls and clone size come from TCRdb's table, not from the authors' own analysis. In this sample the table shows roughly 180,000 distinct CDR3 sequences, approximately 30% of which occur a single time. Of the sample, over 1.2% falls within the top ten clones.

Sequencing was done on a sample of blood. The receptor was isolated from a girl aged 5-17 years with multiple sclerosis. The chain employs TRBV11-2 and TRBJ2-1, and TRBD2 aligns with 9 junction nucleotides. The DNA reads TGTGCCAGCAGCTTATCCAGCGGGGGGAATGAGCAGTTCTTC. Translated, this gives CASSLSSGGNEQFF.